The subject of this entry is one T cell receptor (beta chain). Its specificity is unknown. Method: immunoSEQ multiplex PCR; TCRdb's copy keeps in-frame clones and lacks some. The sample lists about 27,000 clones; about four fifths were seen once. The source of the sample is a study of a mutant IDH1 vaccine in newly diagnosed glioma. Study in general: Of treated patients, 62.5% were men and roughly 38% women, averaging roughly 40 years.

Described time point: week 35, safety follow-up. Doses comprised 300 ug of mutant IDH1 20-mer peptide each, plus topical imiquimod. Germline V gene lookup returns CDR1 GTSNPN and CDR2 SVGIG (reference sequence). V was clipped by 4 bases and J by 2 bases, with 14 bases between them. This CDR3 spans 14 amino acids. This specimen was PBMCs, taken from a glioma patient whose treatment included an IDH1 peptide vaccine. This receptor was obtained from a man aged 45 to 65 with glioma. V and J are TRBV30 and TRBJ1-1; TRBD1 might be the D (5 bases). CDR3 coding DNA: TGTGCCTGGACCCCCGGCAGGGCTAACACTGAAGCTTTCTTT. Translated, it gives CAWTPGRANTEAFF.